This T cell receptor beta chain is from a study of blood T cell repertoires in COVID-19. Study-level information: The study drew acute and convalescent COVID-19 samples from the United States, Italy and Spain.

The V segment lost 3 bases and the J segment 5 bases; nucleotides outside the gene matches: 2. The V gene's germline CDR1 is SGHTS and CDR2 YDEGEE. There are 15 residues in the CDR3. Donors in Cohort 3 counted as recovered after two negative PCRs, clearance, or symptom resolution. As processed by the authors: Reference gene primer amplification gave estimated nucleated cell counts. Clones were read by immunoSEQ multiplex PCR, and TCRdb kept only the in-frame ones, dropping some. Clonal size and the V and J genes are those of that table, whereas D and trimming came from the DNA. Of approximately 320,000 clones listed, 87% were seen once; the top ten hold 8% to 9%.

The sequenced material came from PBMCs or T cells enriched from blood (not recorded which). The TCR originated in a young woman who had recovered from COVID-19. The rearrangement links TRBV5-8 to TRBJ2-1; TRBD2 matches 13 bases. The CDR3 sequence is CASSWTSGSHNEQFF. In DNA form, the CDR3 reads TGTGCCAGCAGCTGGACTAGCGGGAGTCACAATGAGCAGTTCTTC.